This T cell receptor (beta chain) originates from a study of cytomegalovirus exposure and HLA in healthy donors. The PCR had 60 Vbeta and 13 Jbeta primers. Using immunoSEQ multiplex PCR, the repertoire was profiled, and TCRdb retains in-frame clones only, with some absent. The sample's table shows 130,000 to 150,000 clones. Sequenced: PBMCs. This clonotype was sampled from a man in his forties or fifties in good health and CMV-seronegative.

DNA for the CDR3: TGTGCCACCAGCAGAATAGCGGGGGACACAGATACGCAGTATTTT. It codes for CATSRIAGDTDTQYF. This sequence joins TRBV15 and TRBJ2-3, with 9 bases identical to TRBD2. The V gene end was trimmed by 2 bases and the J gene end by 2 bases; junction bases not matched to a gene: 2. Germline lookup yields CDR1 LNHNV and CDR2 YYDKDF (reference sequence). The CDR3 loop spans 15 amino acids.